The rows below give T cell receptor beta chains drawn from one sample of a study of OX40 agonist ivuxolimab in advanced cancers. Data came from immunoSEQ multiplex PCR; TCRdb stores just in-frame clones and leaves some out. The data show around 15,000 clones, 85% to 90% seen once. The sample in question was CD4+ or CD8+ T cells sorted from blood, obtained in a trial of the OX40 agonist ivuxolimab. The receptors come from an adult with an advanced solid tumor such as melanoma, head and neck, liver or kidney cancer. The conserved cysteine and the conserved F or W are not part of the CDR3 here.

V gene	J gene	CDR3 protein
TRBV4-3	TRBJ2-7	ASSQDIAGGKLGSEQY
TRBV18	TRBJ2-1	ASSPDPVRASDNEQF
TRBV7-9	TRBJ2-7	ASSLSREFYEQY
TRBV27	TRBJ1-1	ASSLSGGGTEAF
TRBV30	TRBJ1-5	AWSDWDHQPQH
TRBV29-1	TRBJ1-1	SVDFWEGGTEAF
TRBV5-1	TRBJ2-7	ASSLAGRDSYEQY
TRBV21-1	TRBJ2-7	ASSVSRDPPAYEQY
TRBV4-1	TRBJ1-5	ASSQVTGNQPQH
TRBV5-6	TRBJ2-2	ASSLYPTGELF
TRBV10-3	TRBJ1-1	AISESGIIGELWDTEAF
TRBV2	TRBJ1-2	ASSERGLAGDRGYT
TRBV4-3	TRBJ2-7	ASSPGTGKTYEQY
TRBV5-1	TRBJ2-5	ASSSRLAGPERETQY
TRBV10-2	TRBJ2-3	ASRGLASTDTQY
TRBV5-6	TRBJ2-7	ASRLTSGGFDEQY
TRBV19	TRBJ2-7	ASSTGPNDEQY
TRBV10-3	TRBJ2-6	AISESSSGGVPGANVLT
TRBV7-9	TRBJ1-2	ASSAQGANYGYT
TRBV19	TRBJ2-6	ASNNWVSGANVLT
TRBV6-5	TRBJ2-1	ASSYYDGYNEQF
TRBV28	TRBJ2-7	ASSLFSNPYEQY